Below, 20 T cell receptor beta chains from the same sample are listed, as sequenced in a study of spatial heterogeneity in lung cancer. The sample's time point: blood at routine non-recurrence follow-up after resection. TCRdb independently ran MiXCR on the 5' RACE reads; one entry per CDR3 protein. The top ten hold more than 1.5% of the sample, which has around 70,000 distinct CDR3 sequences, approximately 8.9% seen once. The sequencing here drew on PBMCs, taken at follow-up. These receptor sequences come from a female donor with early-stage non-small cell lung cancer.

This clonotype was seen repeatedly, ten times or more. V gene TRBV7-2 combines with J gene TRBJ2-4, with 11 bases that match TRBD2. This CDR3 contains 21 residues. Germline values: CDR1 SGHTA, CDR2 FQGNSA. Trimming took 5 bases from V and 0 from J; bases not matched to a gene: 18. This CDR3 reads CASSTNRLAGGTLLAKNIQYF. The CDR3 region has the DNA TGTGCCAGCAGCACCAATAGGCTAGCGGGAGGTACCCTCCTAGCCAAAAACATTCAGTACTTC.

V gene TRBV28 combines with J gene TRBJ2-1; 9 bases align to TRBD2. V gave up 3 bases and J gave up 9 bases; unmatched junction bases: 9. The germline CDR1 and CDR2 sequences are MDHEN and SYDVKM. This CDR3 is 15 amino acids long. This CDR3 is CASSFPGLAQSEQFF. CDR3 in DNA: TGTGCCAGCAGTTTCCCGGGACTAGCTCAAAGTGAGCAGTTCTTC. Drawing the rest from reference TRBV28 and TRBJ2-1, the complete variable domain is DVKVTQSSRYLVKRTGEKVFLECVQDMDHENMFWYRQDPGLGLRLIYFSYDVKMKEKGDIPEGYSVSREKKERFSLILESASTNQTSMYLCASSFPGLAQSEQFFGPGTRLTVL.

The genes are TRBV5-1 and TRBJ1-1; D is uncertain. Germline values: CDR1 SGHRS, CDR2 YFSETQ. The CDR3 spans 16 residues. V gave up 1 base and J gave up 2 bases, with 15 bases separating them. This chain's CDR3 is CASSLMGPPYNTEAFF. CDR3 DNA sequence: TGCGCCAGCAGCTTGATGGGTCCGCCGTATAACACTGAAGCTTTCTTT.

This clonotype showed up many times. The chain has TRBV5-1 and TRBJ2-1; the match to TRBD2 covers 9 bases. After removal of 4 bases from V and 2 bases from J, the junction contained 7 bases not matched to a gene. This CDR3 has 16 residues. Germline assignment: CDR1 SGHRS and CDR2 YFSETQ. Written as DNA, the CDR3 is TGCGCCAGCAGCCGCGGGGCTAGCGGGGCCTACAATGAGCAGTTCTTC. Protein product: CASSRGASGAYNEQFF.

This clonotype was counted ten times or more. The genes are TRBV7-2 and TRBJ2-2; 9 nucleotides match TRBD2. Germline V gene data show CDR1 as SGHTA and CDR2 as FQGNSA. J gave up 0 bases and V 1 base, and 6 bases lay outside the gene matches. The CDR3 sequence is 18 residues long. The CDR3 coding sequence is TGTGCCAGCAGCTTAGTTGTGGCTAGCGGGGCGAACACCGGGGAGCTGTTTTTT. Translating gives CASSLVVASGANTGELFF.

This clonotype was observed at least ten times. The chain is built from TRBV5-1 and TRBJ1-6; the D is unclear. The ends were cut back, 0 bases at V and 6 bases at J, with 10 bases in the middle. This CDR3 spans 15 amino acids. The germline gives CDR1 SGHRS, CDR2 YFSETQ. The CDR3 protein is CASSLARTANSPLHF. CDR3 DNA sequence: TGCGCCAGCAGCTTGGCCCGTACAGCTAATTCACCCCTCCACTTT.

This clonotype was counted many times. This chain connects TRBV19 to TRBJ2-2, with D hard to call. The CDR3 contains 14 residues. V was pared by 3 bases and J by 1 base, with 6 bases between. The germline V gene has CDR1 LNHDA and CDR2 SQIVND (reference sequence). The CDR3 region is CASSIIENTGELFF. Here the CDR3 DNA reads TGTGCCAGTAGTATTATCGAGAACACCGGGGAGCTGTTTTTT.

This clonotype appeared many times. V gene TRBV7-9 combines with J gene TRBJ2-1; 7 bases map to TRBD2. Germline V lookup: CDR1 SEHNR, CDR2 FQNEAQ (reference sequence). The CDR3 totals 14 residues. V was pared by 6 bases and J by 7 bases, with 9 bases of the junction left unmatched. CDR3 region: CASSLGTTGNEQFF. In DNA, the CDR3 is TGTGCCAGCAGTCTTGGGACTACGGGGAATGAGCAGTTCTTC.

This clonotype has only a few counts. The chain joins TRBV27 to TRBJ2-1, with D perhaps matching TRBD2 (6 bases). Germline V gene lookup returns CDR1 MNHEY and CDR2 SMNVEV (reference sequence). This CDR3 is built from 13 residues. Trimming shortened V by 4 bases and J by 8 bases, and 12 bases separated the two germline ends. The DNA for the CDR3 is TGTGCCAGCAGTTCAGGAGGGCCGGATGAGCAGTTCTTC. Translating gives CASSSGGPDEQFF.

The chain combines TRBV5-1 with TRBJ2-7; 10 bases are shared with TRBD1. In germline, CDR1 is SGHRS, CDR2 YFSETQ. The length of the CDR3 is 15 residues. Losses at the gene ends were 2 bases for V and 7 bases for J; bases not matched to a gene: 9. Here the CDR3 DNA reads TGCGCCAGCAGCTTAGGGAGACAGGGGGCTGGTGAGCAGTACTTC. It codes for CASSLGRQGAGEQYF.

In its sample, this clonotype was seen many times. This chain joins TRBV19 and TRBJ2-1, with 8 bases aligning to TRBD2. Looked up from germline, CDR1 is LNHDA and CDR2 is SQIVND (reference sequence). The CDR3 sequence is 15 residues long. Trimming cost V 4 bases and J 6 bases; bases outside gene matches: 8. The CDR3 sequence: CASSTGLEWGNEQFF. CDR3 in DNA: TGTGCCAGTAGTACGGGACTAGAATGGGGCAATGAGCAGTTCTTC.

J is TRBJ2-1 and V is TRBV4-2; 12 bases match TRBD2. The CDR3 runs 15 residues. Germline CDR1 LGHNA, CDR2 YNFKEQ. Trimming took 1 base from V and 7 from J; bases not matched to a gene: 2. CDR3 loop: CASSQGTSGANEQFF. CDR3 in DNA: TGTGCCAGCAGCCAAGGGACTAGCGGGGCTAATGAGCAGTTCTTC.

The sample holds many counts of this clonotype. This sequence joins TRBV7-6 and TRBJ1-3, with no clear D. CDR1 is SGHVS and CDR2 is FNYEAQ in the germline V gene. V was pared by 1 base and J by 4 bases, with 11 bases between. The CDR3 contains 15 residues. This chain's CDR3 is CASSLDIRGGNTIYF. The CDR3 DNA follows: TGTGCCAGCAGCTTAGATATTCGGGGAGGAAACACCATATATTTT.

This clonotype was seen repeatedly, ten times or more. CDR3 sequence reads: CASSLTGNTQYF. CDR3 nucleotides: TGTGCCAGCAGCTTAACGGGAAATACGCAGTATTTT. The V call is TRBV7-9, the J call TRBJ2-3; perhaps TRBD2 as D (5 bases). Deletions cut 2 bases from V and 7 bases from J, with 7 bases between. Germline CDR1 and CDR2: SEHNR and FQNEAQ (reference sequence). This CDR3 spans 12 amino acids. The entire variable domain, with the rest obtained from reference TRBV7-9 and TRBJ2-3, is as follows: DTGVSQNPRHKITKRGQNVTFRCDPISEHNRLYWYRQTLGQGPEFLTYFQNEAQLEKSRLLSDRFSAERPKGSFSTLEIQRTEQGDSAMYLCASSLTGNTQYFGPGTRLTVL.

The rearrangement links TRBV24-1 to TRBJ2-1; 8 nucleotides line up with TRBD1. The CDR3 length is 16 residues. The germline CDR1 and CDR2 sequences are KGHDR and SFDVKD. The V and J ends lost 3 bases and 3 bases, in that order; junction bases with no gene match: 6. The CDR3 loop is CATSDGQGGIYNEQFF. The CDR3 DNA reads TGTGCCACCAGTGATGGACAGGGAGGCATCTACAATGAGCAGTTCTTC.

Many counts were recorded for this clonotype. V gene TRBV10-2 combines with J gene TRBJ2-1; D may be TRBD1 or TRBD2 (5 bases each). CDR1 and CDR2 (germline): WSHSY, SAAADI. Trimming removed 3 bases at V and 4 bases at J, with 10 bases between. There are 14 residues in the CDR3. DNA for the CDR3: TGCGCCAGCAGTGACAGGGACCTGTACAATGAGCAGTTCTTC. This codes for CASSDRDLYNEQFF.

This clonotype appeared many times. The chain is built from TRBV6-5 and TRBJ2-3; no definite D call. Germline V gene lookup returns CDR1 MNHEY and CDR2 SVGAGI. V was cut by 4 bases and J by 6 bases, with 14 bases left in between. The CDR3 is 14 residues long. CDR3 in DNA: TGTGCCAGCAGTTTTGGTCTACCTCCGGATACGCAGTATTTT. Residues: CASSFGLPPDTQYF.

The chain uses TRBV20-1 and TRBJ2-3; D might be TRBD2 (7 bases). The V end was cut by 0 bases, the J end by 4 bases, with 23 bases between. This CDR3 region has 18 residues. Per the germline V gene, CDR1 is DFQATT and CDR2 is SNEGSKA (reference sequence). The DNA of the CDR3 is TGCAGTGCTAGAGAGGGGGGCTACGCGGGAGTTCATGCAGATACGCAGTATTTT. Its protein product is CSAREGGYAGVHADTQYF.

The V call is TRBV27, the J call TRBJ2-7; 8 positions match TRBD2. J was trimmed by 0 bases and V by 3 bases; bases with no gene match: 4. CDR1 MNHEY and CDR2 SMNVEV come from the germline V gene (reference sequence). The CDR3 extends over 15 amino acids. The CDR3 spells CASSLLAGSSYEQYF. The CDR3 DNA reads as TGTGCCAGCAGTTTGCTAGCGGGTAGCTCCTACGAGCAGTACTTC.

This clonotype was observed many times. The genes are TRBV20-1 and TRBJ2-1; D is unresolved. Trimming removed 5 bases from V and 6 bases from J, with 8 bases in between. The CDR3 loop spans 11 amino acids. Germline V lookup: CDR1 DFQATT, CDR2 SNEGSKA (reference sequence). Here the CDR3 reads CSAGDPNEQFF. CDR3 DNA sequence: TGCAGTGCTGGCGACCCCAATGAGCAGTTCTTC.